This T cell receptor beta chain was obtained from a study of blood T cells in healthy people across ages. Study context: In model experiments, template switching was able to capture about one barcoded beta molecule for every two T cells that were present. Overall study results and limits: Investigators viewed diversity estimates from one million T cells as underestimates, the study reported.

This clonotype was detected only a few times. Its antigen is as yet unknown. A second PCR, run for about 7 to 11 cycles, used a sample-barcoded 5' primer plus a J-beta primer mix. Each CDR3 protein is one row after TCRdb ran MiXCR on the 5' RACE reads. The sample lists about 640,000 distinct CDR3 sequences; under 65% were seen once. The authors drew around 11 milliliters of peripheral blood from each donor. The CDR3 has 14 residues. V shed 5 bases and J shed 1 base, with 14 bases lying between them. Germline V gene sequence: CDR1 DFQATT, CDR2 SNEGSKA (reference sequence). The origin of this receptor is a man between 60 and 75 years old in good health. The chain combines TRBV20-1 with TRBJ1-1; no firm D call. The sequencing input was blood. CDR3 sequence: CSAPESAGNTEAFF. The CDR3 region has the DNA TGCAGTGCTCCTGAATCGGCAGGGAACACTGAAGCTTTCTTT.